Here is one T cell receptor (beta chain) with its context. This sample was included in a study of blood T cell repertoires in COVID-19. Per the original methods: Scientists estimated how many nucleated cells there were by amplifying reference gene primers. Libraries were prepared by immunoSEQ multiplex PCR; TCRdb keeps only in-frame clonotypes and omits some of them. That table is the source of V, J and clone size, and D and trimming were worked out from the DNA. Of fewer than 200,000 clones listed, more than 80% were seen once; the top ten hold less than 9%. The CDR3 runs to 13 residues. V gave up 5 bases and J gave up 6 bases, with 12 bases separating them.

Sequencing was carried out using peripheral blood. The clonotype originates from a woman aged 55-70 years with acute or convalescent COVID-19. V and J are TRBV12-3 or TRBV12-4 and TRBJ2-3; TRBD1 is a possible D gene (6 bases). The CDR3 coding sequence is TGTGCCAGCAGTGCTTCAGGGGCTGATACGCAGTATTTT. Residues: CASSASGADTQYF.